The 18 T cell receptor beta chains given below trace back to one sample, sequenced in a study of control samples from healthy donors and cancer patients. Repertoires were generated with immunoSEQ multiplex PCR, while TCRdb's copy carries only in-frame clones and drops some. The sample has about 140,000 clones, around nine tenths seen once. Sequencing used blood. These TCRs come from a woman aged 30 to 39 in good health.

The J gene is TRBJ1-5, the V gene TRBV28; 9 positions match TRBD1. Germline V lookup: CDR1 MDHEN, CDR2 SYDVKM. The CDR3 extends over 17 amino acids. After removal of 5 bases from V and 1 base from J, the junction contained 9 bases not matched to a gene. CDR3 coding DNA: TGTGCCAGCAGTCCTTCGACAGGGGGAAAGAGCAATCAGCCCCAGCATTTT. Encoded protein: CASSPSTGGKSNQPQHF.

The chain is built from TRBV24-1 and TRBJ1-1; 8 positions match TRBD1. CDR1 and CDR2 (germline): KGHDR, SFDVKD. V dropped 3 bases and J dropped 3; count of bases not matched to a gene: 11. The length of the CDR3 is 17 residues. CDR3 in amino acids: CATSDPSGGVADTEAFF. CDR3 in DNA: TGTGCCACCAGTGATCCATCAGGGGGCGTCGCGGACACTGAAGCTTTCTTT.

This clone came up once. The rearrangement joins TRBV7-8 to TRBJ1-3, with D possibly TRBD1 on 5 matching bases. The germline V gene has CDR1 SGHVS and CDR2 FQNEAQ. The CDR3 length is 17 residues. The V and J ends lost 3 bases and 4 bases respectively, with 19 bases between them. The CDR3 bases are TGTGCCAGCAGCTTTGTCCCCGGGGCTAGACTCGGAAACACCATATATTTT. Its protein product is CASSFVPGARLGNTIYF.

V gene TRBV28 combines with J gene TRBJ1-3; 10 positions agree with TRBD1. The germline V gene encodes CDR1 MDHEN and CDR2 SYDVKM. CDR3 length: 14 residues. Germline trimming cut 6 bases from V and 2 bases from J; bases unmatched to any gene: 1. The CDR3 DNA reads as TGTGCCAGCAGAGACAGGGGGCCTGGAAACACCATATATTTT. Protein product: CASRDRGPGNTIYF. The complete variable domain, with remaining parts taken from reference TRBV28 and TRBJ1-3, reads DVKVTQSSRYLVKRTGEKVFLECVQDMDHENMFWYRQDPGLGLRLIYFSYDVKMKEKGDIPEGYSVSREKKERFSLILESASTNQTSMYLCASRDRGPGNTIYFGEGSWLTVV.

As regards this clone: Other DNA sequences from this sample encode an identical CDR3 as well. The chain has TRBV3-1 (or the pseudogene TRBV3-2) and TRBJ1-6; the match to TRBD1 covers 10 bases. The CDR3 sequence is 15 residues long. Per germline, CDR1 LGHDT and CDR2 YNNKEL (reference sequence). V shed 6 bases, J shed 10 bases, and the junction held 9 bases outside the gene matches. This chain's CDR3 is CASSLTGTGVSPLHF. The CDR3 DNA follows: TGTGCCAGCAGTCTAACCGGGACAGGGGTCTCACCCCTCCACTTT.

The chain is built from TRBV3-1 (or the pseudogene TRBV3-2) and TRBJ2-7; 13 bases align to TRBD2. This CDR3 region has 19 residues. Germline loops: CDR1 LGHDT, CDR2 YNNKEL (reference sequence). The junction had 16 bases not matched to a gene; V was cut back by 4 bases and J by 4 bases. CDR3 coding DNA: TGTGCCAGCAGCCGGCCCGGGACTAGCGGGACCTCACGGAATTACGAGCAGTACTTC. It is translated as CASSRPGTSGTSRNYEQYF.

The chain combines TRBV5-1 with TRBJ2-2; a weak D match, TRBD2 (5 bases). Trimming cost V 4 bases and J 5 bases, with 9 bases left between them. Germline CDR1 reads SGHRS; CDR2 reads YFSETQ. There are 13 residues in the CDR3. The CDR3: CASSSGYTGELFF. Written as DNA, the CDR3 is TGCGCCAGCAGCAGCGGCTATACCGGGGAGCTGTTTTTT.

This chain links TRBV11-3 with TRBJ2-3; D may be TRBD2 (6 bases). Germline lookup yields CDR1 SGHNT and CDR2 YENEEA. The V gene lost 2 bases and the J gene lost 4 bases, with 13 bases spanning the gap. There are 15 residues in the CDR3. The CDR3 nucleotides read TGTGCCAGCAGCTTAACCGGGAGAGGCTCAGATACGCAGTATTTT. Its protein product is CASSLTGRGSDTQYF.

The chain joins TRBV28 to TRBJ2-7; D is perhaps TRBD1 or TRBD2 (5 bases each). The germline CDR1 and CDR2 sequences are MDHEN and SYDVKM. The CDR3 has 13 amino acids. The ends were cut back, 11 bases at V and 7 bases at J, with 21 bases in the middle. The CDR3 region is CALGDSPPIEQYF. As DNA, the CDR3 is TGTGCCTTGGGAGACAGCCCTCCTATAGAGCAGTACTTC.

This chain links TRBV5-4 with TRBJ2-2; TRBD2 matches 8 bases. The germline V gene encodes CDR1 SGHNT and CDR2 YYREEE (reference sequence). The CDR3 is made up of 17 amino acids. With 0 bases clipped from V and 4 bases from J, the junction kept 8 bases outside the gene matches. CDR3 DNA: TGTGCCAGCAGCTTGGCCCTTTTAGCGGGAATCACCGGGGAGCTGTTTTTT. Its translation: CASSLALLAGITGELFF. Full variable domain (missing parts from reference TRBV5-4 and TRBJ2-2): ETGVTQSPTHLIKTRGQQVTLRCSSQSGHNTVSWYQQALGQGPQFIFQYYREEENGRGNFPPRFSGLQFPNYSSELNVNALELDDSALYLCASSLALLAGITGELFFGEGSRLTVL.

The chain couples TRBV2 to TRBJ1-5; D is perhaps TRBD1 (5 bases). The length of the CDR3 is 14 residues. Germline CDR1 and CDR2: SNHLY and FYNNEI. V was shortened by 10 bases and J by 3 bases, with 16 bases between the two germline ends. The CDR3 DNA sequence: TGTGCCACCGCTCTGGAGGGGAACAATCAGCCCCAGCATTTT. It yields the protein CATALEGNNQPQHF.

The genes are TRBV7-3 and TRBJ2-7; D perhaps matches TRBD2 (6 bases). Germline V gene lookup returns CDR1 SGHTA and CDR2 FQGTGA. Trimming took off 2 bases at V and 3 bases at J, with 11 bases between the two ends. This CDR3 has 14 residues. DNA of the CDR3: TGTGCCAGCAGCTTAGGAGGGTCAGACTACGAGCAGTACTTC. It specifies CASSLGGSDYEQYF.

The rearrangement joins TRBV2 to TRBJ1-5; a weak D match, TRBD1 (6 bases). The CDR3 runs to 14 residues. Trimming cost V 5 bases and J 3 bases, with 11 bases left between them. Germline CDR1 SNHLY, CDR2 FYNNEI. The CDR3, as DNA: TGTGCCAGCAGTTTCGACAGGATCAATCAGCCCCAGCATTTT. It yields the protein CASSFDRINQPQHF.

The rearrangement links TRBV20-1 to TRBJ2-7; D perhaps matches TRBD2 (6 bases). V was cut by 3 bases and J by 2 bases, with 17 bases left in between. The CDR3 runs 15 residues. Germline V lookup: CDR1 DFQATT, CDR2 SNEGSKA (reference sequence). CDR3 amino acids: CSASGGTVFTYEQYF. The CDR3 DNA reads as TGCAGTGCTAGTGGCGGGACGGTTTTTACCTACGAGCAGTACTTC.

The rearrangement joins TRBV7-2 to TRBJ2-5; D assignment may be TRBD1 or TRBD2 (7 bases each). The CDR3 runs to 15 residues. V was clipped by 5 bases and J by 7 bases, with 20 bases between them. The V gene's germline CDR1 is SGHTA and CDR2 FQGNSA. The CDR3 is CASSLLASQGGTQYF. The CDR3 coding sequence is TGTGCCAGCAGCCTACTAGCGTCCCAGGGGGGGACCCAGTACTTC.

DNA of the CDR3: TGTGCCAGCTCACCAATTGGGGGGTATCAGCCCCAGCATTTT. Its translation is CASSPIGGYQPQHF. The rearrangement uses TRBV18 and TRBJ1-5, with D perhaps TRBD1 (5 bases). The V gene's germline CDR1 is KGHSH and CDR2 LQKENI. This CDR3 spans 14 amino acids. Trimming stripped 2 bases from V and 5 bases from J, with 10 bases between.

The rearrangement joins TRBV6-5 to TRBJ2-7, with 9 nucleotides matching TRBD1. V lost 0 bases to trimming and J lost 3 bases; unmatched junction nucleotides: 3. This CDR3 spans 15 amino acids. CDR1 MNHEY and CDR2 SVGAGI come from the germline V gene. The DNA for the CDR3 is TGTGCCAGCAGTTACTCTAGGACAGGGGACTACGAGCAGTACTTC. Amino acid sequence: CASSYSRTGDYEQYF.

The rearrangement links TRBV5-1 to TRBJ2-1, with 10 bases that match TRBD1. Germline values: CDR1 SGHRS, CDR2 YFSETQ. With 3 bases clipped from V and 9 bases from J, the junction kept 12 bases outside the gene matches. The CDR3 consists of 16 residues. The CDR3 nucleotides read TGCGCCAGCAGCTCCGGGGGACAGGGGAAGGAAGCTGAGCAGTTCTTC. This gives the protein CASSSGGQGKEAEQFF. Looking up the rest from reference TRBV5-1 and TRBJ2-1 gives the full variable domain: KAGVTQTPRYLIKTRGQQVTLSCSPISGHRSVSWYQQTPGQGLQFLFEYFSETQRNKGNFPGRFSGRQFSNSRSEMNVSTLELGDSALYLCASSSGGQGKEAEQFFGPGTRLTVL.